This T cell receptor (beta chain) derives from a study of cytomegalovirus exposure and HLA in healthy donors. General study findings and limits: The study flagged 150 to 200 TCR beta chains as cytomegalovirus-associated.

A note on this clone: As yet, its antigen is unknown.

Primers included in the PCR were 60 Vbeta and 13 Jbeta primers. Some clones are missing from TCRdb's copy, which holds only in-frame ones; the method was immunoSEQ multiplex PCR. The sample carries fewer than 250,000 clones, over 70% recorded once. This CDR3 contains 15 residues. CDR1 is MDHEN and CDR2 is SYDVKM in the germline V gene. V shed 8 bases and J shed 4 bases, with 18 bases lying between them. The sequencing input was PBMCs. This chain links TRBV28 with TRBJ2-1; TRBD2 might be the D (6 bases). This clonotype was obtained from a woman younger than 45 in good health and CMV-seropositive. CDR3 sequence: CASDSRTGLYNEQFF. DNA of the CDR3: TGTGCCAGCGATAGCCGGACTGGACTATACAATGAGCAGTTCTTC.